A single sample gave rise to the 8 T cell receptor beta chains below, sequenced in a study of Ad26.COV2.S vaccination and SARS-CoV-2 variants. Here immunoSEQ multiplex PCR was the method, and the copy in TCRdb shows in-frame clones only, minus some. This sample has about 480,000 clones, with around 85% found just once. Treatment denoted: about 20 received Ad26.COV2.S at low or high dose, single or two shots; about five received placebo; per-sample allocation not given. Samples came from day 63 after the first vaccine or placebo injection. Material: peripheral blood, obtained in a trial of Ad26.COV2.S vaccine versus placebo. The origin of the receptors is a person between 18 and 59 years old who received the Ad26.COV2.S COVID-19 vaccine or a placebo.

The V gene is TRBV21-1, the J gene TRBJ1-5. TRBV21-1 is reported as a pseudogene. CDR3 size: 16 residues. The CDR3, as DNA: TGTGCCAGCAGCAAAGCGGCAGGGAGGCGAAATCAGCCCCAGCATTTT. It encodes CASSKAAGRRNQPQHF.

CDR3 protein: CASSKGGRSQPQHF. Written as DNA, the CDR3 is TGTGCCAGCAGCAAGGGGGGTAGAAGTCAGCCCCAGCATTTT. The V and J genes are TRBV28 and TRBJ1-5, with TRBD1 as a possible D gene (6 bases). Germline V gene sequence: CDR1 MDHEN, CDR2 SYDVKM. The CDR3 consists of 14 residues. The germline V and J ends were trimmed by 6 bases and 6 bases, with 15 bases remaining between them.

This clone was seen just once. The chain has TRBV18 and TRBJ1-6; D possibly corresponds to TRBD1 (6 bases). The germline V gene encodes CDR1 KGHSH and CDR2 LQKENI. CDR3 length equals 15 residues. Trimming took off 0 bases at V and 7 bases at J, with 10 bases between the two ends. This CDR3 is CASSPPQGLNSPLHF. For the CDR3, the DNA is TGTGCCAGCTCACCACCTCAGGGGCTAAATTCACCCCTCCACTTT.

The chain combines TRBV5-5 with TRBJ1-3; D is unclear. This CDR3 has 14 residues. Trimming removed 4 bases at V and 6 bases at J, with 14 bases between. The germline CDR1 and CDR2 sequences are SGHKS and YYEKEE (reference sequence). This CDR3 is CASSPGLGENTIYF. The DNA of the CDR3 is TGTGCCAGCAGCCCCGGACTGGGAGAAAACACCATATATTTT.

The chain is built from TRBV11-1 and TRBJ1-1; D may be TRBD1 (5 bases). V lost 1 base, J lost 5 bases, and 14 bases lay in between. The CDR3 is 15 amino acids. Germline CDR1 reads SGHAT; CDR2 reads FQDESV (reference sequence). The CDR3: CASSLGGAGKTEAFF. The CDR3, as DNA: TGTGCCAGCAGCTTAGGGGGCGCCGGAAAGACTGAAGCTTTCTTT.

This chain uses TRBV28 with TRBJ2-7; the match to TRBD1 covers 7 bases. After removal of 4 bases from V and 12 bases from J, the junction contained 6 bases not matched to a gene. This CDR3 is built from 11 residues. In germline, CDR1 is MDHEN, CDR2 SYDVKM. CDR3 in amino acids: CASSSPTGWYF. The CDR3 coding sequence is TGTGCCAGCAGTTCACCGACAGGGTGGTACTTC.

The chain recombines TRBV15 with TRBJ2-2; 7 bases are a match to TRBD2. V shed 3 bases and J 4 bases; nucleotides not matched to a gene: 11. CDR3 length equals 17 residues. From germline, CDR1 is LNHNV and CDR2 YYDKDF (reference sequence). Here the CDR3 reads CATSSEIPTSPTGELFF. Written as DNA, the CDR3 is TGTGCCACCAGCAGCGAAATCCCGACTAGCCCCACCGGGGAGCTGTTTTTT.

The chain employs TRBV18 and TRBJ2-3; TRBD2 matches 7 bases. The CDR3 has 16 amino acids. Germline V gene data show CDR1 as KGHSH and CDR2 as LQKENI. With V trimmed by 1 base and J by 2 bases, 6 bases remained unmatched. CDR3 nucleotides: TGTGCCAGCTCACCACGAACGGGGGGAATCACAGATACGCAGTATTTT. It encodes CASSPRTGGITDTQYF.